The clone carrying this T cell receptor (beta chain) has at least ten counts. Amplifying from RNA transcripts, the study obtained TCR beta CDR3 regions. HTBI-primed first-round RT-PCR preceded second-round multiplex PCR. TCRdb reanalysed the multiplex PCR reads using MiXCR and keeps one entry per CDR3 protein. The data hold roughly 39,000 distinct CDR3 sequences, with roughly 50% observed a single time. This entry is derived from a study of Graves' ophthalmopathy and Graves' hyperthyroidism. V gave up 6 bases and J gave up 3 bases; unmatched junction bases: 3. The V gene's germline CDR1 is MNHEY and CDR2 SMNVEV (reference sequence). This CDR3 comprises 13 residues.

This clonotype originated in an adult woman with stable Graves' hyperthyroidism. The rearrangement uses TRBV27 and TRBJ2-7, with 9 bases that match TRBD1. The material sequenced was peripheral blood. The DNA for the CDR3 is TGTGCCAGCAGGAGGGACAGGGACTACGAGCAGTACTTC. Protein: CASRRDRDYEQYF.